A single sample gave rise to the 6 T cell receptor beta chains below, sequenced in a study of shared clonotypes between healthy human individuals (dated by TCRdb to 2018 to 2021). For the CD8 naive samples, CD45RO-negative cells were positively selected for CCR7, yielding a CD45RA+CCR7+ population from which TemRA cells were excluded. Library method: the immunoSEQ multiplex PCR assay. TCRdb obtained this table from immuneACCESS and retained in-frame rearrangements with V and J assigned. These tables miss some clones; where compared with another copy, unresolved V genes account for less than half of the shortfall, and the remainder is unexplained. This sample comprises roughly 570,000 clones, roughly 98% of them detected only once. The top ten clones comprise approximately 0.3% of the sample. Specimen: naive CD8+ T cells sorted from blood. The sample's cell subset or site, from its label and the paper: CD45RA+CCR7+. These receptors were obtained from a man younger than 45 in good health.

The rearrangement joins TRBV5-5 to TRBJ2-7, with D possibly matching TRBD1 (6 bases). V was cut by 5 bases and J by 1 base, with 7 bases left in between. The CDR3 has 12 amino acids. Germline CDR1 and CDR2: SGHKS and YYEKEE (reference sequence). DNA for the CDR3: TGTGCCAGCAGACAGGGTTCCTACGAGCAGTACTTC. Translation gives CASRQGSYEQYF.

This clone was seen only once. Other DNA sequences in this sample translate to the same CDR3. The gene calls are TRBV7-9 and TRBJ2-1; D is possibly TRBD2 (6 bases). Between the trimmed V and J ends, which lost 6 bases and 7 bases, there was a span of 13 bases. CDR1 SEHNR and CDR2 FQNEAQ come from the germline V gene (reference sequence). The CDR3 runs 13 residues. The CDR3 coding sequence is TGTGCCAGCAGTTTGGGGGGAAGGAATGAGCAGTTCTTC. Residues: CASSLGGRNEQFF.

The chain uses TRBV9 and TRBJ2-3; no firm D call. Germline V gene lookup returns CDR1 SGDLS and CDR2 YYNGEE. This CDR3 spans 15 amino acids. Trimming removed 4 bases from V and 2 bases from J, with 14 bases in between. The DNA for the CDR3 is TGTGCCAGCAGCTCCCGCCAAGGGCACACAGATACGCAGTATTTT. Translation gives CASSSRQGHTDTQYF.

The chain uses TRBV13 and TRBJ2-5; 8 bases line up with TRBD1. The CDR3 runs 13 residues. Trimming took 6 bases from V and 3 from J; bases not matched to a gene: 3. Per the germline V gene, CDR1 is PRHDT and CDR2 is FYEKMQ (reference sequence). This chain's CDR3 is CASRETGEETQYF. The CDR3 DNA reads TGTGCCAGCAGGGAGACAGGGGAAGAGACCCAGTACTTC.

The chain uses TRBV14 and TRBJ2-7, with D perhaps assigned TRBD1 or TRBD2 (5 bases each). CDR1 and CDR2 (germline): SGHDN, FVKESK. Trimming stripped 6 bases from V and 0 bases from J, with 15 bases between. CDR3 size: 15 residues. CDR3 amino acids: CASSQKGRSSYEQYF. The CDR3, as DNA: TGTGCCAGCAGTCAAAAGGGACGGAGCTCCTACGAGCAGTACTTC.

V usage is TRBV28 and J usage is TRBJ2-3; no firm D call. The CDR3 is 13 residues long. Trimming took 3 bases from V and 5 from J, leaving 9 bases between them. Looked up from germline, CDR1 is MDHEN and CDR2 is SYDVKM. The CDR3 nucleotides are TGTGCCAGCAGTTTTGGCTTTGGAGATACGCAGTATTTT. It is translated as CASSFGFGDTQYF.